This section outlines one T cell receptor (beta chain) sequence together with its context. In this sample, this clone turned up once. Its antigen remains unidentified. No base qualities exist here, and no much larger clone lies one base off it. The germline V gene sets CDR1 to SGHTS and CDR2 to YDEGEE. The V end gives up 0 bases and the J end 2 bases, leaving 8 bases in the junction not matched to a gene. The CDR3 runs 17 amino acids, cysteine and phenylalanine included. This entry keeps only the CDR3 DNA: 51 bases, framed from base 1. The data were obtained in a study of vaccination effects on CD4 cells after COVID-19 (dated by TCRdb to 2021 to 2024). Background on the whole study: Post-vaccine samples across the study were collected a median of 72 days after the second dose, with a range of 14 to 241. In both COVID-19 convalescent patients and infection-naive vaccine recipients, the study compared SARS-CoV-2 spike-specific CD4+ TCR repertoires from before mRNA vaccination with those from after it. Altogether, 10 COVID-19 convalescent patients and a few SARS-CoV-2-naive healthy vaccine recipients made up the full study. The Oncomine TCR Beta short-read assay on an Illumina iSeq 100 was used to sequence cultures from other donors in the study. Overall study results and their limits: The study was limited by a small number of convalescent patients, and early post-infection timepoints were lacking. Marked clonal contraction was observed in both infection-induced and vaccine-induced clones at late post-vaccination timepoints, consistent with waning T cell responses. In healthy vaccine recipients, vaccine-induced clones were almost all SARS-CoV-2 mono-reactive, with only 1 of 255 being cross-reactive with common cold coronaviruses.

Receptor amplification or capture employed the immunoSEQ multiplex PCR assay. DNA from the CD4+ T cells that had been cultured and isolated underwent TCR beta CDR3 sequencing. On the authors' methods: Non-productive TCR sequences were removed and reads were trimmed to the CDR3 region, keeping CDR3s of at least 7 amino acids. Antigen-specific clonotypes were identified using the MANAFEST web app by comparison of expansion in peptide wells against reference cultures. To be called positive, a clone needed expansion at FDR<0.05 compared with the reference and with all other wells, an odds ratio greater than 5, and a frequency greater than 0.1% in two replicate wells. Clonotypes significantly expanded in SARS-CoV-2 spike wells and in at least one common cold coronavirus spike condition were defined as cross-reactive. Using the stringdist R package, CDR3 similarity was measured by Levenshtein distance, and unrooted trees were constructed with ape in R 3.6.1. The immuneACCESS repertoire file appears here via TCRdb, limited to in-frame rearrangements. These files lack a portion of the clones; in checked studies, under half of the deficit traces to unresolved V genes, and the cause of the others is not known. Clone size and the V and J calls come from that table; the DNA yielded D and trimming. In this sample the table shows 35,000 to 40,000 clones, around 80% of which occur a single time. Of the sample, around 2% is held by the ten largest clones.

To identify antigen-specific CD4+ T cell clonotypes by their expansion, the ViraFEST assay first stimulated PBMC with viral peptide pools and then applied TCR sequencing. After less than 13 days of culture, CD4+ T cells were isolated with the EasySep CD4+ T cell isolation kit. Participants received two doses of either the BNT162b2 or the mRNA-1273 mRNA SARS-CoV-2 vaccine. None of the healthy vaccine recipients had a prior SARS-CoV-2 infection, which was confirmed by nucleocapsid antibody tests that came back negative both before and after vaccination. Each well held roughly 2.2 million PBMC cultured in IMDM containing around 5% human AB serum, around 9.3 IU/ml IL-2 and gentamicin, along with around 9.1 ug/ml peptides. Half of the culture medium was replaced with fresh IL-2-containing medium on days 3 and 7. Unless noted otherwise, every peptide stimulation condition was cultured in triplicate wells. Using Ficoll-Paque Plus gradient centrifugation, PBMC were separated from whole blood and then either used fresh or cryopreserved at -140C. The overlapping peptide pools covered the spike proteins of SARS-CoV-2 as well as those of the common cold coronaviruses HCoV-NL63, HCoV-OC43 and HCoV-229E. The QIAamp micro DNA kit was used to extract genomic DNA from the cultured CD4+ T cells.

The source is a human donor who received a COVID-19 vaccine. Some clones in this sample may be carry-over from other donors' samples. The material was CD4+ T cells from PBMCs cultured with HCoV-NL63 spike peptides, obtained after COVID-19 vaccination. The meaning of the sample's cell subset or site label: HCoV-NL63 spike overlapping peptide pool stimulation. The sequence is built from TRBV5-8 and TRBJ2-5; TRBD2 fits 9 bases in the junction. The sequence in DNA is TGTGCCAGCAGCTTGGCCTGGGCTAGCGGGGATCAAGAGACCCAGTACTTC. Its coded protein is CASSLAWASGDQETQYF.